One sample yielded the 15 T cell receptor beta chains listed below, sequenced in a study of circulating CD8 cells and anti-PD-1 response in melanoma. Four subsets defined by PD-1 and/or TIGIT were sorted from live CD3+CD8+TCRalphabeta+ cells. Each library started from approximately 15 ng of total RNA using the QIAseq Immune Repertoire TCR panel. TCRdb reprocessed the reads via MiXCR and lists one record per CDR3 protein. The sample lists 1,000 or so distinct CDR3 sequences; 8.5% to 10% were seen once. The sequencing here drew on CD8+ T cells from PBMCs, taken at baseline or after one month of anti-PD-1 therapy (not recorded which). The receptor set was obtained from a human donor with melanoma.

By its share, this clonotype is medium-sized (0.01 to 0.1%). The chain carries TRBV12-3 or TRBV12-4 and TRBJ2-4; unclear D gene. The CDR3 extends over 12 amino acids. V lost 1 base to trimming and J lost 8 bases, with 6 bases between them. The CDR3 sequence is CASSLGVHIQYF. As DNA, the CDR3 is TGTGCCAGCAGTTTAGGGGTTCACATTCAGTACTTC.

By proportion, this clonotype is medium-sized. This CDR3 is CASSVPLTLGDTQYF. CDR3 sequence (DNA): TGTGCCAGCAGCGTTCCTCTCACGCTGGGGGATACGCAGTATTTT. The chain couples TRBV9 to TRBJ2-3; D not certain. V lost 2 bases and J 6 bases, leaving 16 bases between the germline ends. This CDR3 comprises 15 residues. Germline values: CDR1 SGDLS, CDR2 YYNGEE.

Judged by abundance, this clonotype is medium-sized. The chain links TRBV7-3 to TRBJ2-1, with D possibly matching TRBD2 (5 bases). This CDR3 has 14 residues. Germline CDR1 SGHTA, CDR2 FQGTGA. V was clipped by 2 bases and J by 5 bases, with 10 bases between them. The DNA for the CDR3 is TGTGCCAGCAGCTTAGAAGGCGGGCACAATGAGCAGTTCTTC. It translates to CASSLEGGHNEQFF.

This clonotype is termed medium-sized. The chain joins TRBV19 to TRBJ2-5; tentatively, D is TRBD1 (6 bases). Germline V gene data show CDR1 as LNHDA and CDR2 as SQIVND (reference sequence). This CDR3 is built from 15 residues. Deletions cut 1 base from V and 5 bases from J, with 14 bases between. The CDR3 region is CASSIAGTSWETQYF. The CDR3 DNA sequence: TGTGCCAGTAGTATAGCTGGGACATCTTGGGAGACCCAGTACTTC.

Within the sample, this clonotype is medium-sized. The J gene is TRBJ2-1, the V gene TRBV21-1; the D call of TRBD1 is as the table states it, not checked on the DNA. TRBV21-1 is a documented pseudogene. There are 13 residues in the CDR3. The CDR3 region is CASRAQGANEQFF. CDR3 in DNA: TGTGCCAGCAGAGCACAGGGTGCGAATGAGCAGTTCTTC.

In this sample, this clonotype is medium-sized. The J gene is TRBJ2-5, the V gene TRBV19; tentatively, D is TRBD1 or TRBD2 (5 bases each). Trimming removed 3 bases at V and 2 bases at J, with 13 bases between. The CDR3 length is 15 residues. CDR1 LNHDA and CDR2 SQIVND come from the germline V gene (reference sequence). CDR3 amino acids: CASSILGTPQETQYF. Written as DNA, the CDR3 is TGTGCCAGTAGTATTTTAGGGACGCCGCAAGAGACCCAGTACTTC.

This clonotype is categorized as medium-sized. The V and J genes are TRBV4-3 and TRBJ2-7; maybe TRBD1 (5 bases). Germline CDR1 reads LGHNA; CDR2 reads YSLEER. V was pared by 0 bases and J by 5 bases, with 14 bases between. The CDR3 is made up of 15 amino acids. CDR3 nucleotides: TGCGCCAGCAGCCAAGAAAGAGCAGGGTATGACGAGCAGTACTTC. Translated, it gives CASSQERAGYDEQYF.

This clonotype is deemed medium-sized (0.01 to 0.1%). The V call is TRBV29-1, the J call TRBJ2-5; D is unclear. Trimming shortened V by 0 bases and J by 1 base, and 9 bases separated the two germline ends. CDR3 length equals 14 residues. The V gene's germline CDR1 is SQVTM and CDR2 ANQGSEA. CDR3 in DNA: TGCAGCGTTGAAGATCTAAAGCCCCAAGAGACCCAGTACTTC. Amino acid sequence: CSVEDLKPQETQYF.

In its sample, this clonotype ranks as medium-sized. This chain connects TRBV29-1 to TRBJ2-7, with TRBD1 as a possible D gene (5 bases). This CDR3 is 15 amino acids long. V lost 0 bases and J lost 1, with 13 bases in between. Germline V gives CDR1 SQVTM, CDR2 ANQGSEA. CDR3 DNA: TGCAGCGTTGAAGATGATCGGCCAGGGTCCTACGAGCAGTACTTC. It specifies CSVEDDRPGSYEQYF.

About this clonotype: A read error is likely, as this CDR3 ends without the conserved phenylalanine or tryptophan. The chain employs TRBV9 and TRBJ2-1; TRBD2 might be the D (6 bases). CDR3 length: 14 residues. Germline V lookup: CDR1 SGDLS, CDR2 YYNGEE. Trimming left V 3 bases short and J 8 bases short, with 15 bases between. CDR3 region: CASSGLGGNDEQFS. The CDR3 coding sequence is TGTGCCAGCAGCGGACTAGGAGGGAACGATGAGCAGTTCTCC.

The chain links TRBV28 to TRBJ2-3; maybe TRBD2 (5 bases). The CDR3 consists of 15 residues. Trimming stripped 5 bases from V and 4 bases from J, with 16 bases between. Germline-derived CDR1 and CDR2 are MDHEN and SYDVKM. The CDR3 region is CASSPSGLRADTQYF. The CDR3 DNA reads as TGTGCCAGCAGTCCTTCGGGGTTGAGGGCAGATACGCAGTATTTT.

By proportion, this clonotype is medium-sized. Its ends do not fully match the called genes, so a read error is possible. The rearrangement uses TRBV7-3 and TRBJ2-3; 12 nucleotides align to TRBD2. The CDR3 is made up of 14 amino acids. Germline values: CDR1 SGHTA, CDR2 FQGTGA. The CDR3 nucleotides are TGTGCCAGCAGCTTAACCCCTAGCGGGGGGGATACGCATTTT. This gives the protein CASSLTPSGGDTHF.

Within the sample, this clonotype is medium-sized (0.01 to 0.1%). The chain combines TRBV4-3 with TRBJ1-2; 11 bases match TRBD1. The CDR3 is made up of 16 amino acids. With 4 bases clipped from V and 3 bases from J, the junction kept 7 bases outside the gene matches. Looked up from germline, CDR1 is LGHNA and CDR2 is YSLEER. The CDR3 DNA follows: TGCGCCAGCAGCCCCGGGCCGGGACAGGGGGACTATGGCTACACCTTC. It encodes CASSPGPGQGDYGYTF.

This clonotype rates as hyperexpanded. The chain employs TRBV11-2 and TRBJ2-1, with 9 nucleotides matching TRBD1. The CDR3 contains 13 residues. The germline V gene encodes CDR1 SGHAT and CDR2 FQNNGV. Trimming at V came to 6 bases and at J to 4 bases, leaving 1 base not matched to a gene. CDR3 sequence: CASRTGGYNEQFF. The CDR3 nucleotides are TGTGCCAGCAGGACAGGGGGATACAATGAGCAGTTCTTC.

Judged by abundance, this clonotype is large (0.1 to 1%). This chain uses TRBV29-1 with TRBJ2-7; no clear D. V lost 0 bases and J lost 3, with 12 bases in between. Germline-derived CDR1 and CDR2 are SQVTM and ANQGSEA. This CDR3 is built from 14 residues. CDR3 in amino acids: CSVEDPGRYYEQYF. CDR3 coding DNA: TGCAGCGTTGAAGATCCTGGCAGATACTACGAGCAGTACTTC.